The 26 T cell receptor beta chains reported below all come from one sample, sequenced in a study of regulatory T cells in long-lasting Graves disease. Described time point: newly diagnosed GD, antithyroid drugs for less than 3 months. Extracted PBMC RNA gave rise to the TCR library. Arm-PCR of CDR3 regions with iRepertoire HTBI primers generated TCR beta libraries. TCRdb reanalysed the multiplex PCR reads using MiXCR and keeps one entry per CDR3 protein. The sample includes about 440,000 distinct CDR3 sequences, about 15% of them seen just once. The same data also contributed to another study, on T cells in Graves' hyperthyroidism and ophthalmopathy.

The material sequenced was peripheral blood mononuclear cells (PBMCs), taken at new diagnosis, from a patient treated with antithyroid drugs. Source of these receptors: a young woman with Graves disease.

In its sample, this clonotype was seen many times. The chain carries TRBV12-3 or TRBV12-4 and TRBJ2-3, with D hard to call. The CDR3 runs 12 residues. V was shortened by 8 bases and J by 6 bases, with 12 bases between the two germline ends. For the CDR3, the DNA is TGTGCCAGCGGCCAGGCGGTGGATACGCAGTATTTT. It translates to CASGQAVDTQYF.

CDR3 sequence (DNA): TGCAGTGCTAGATGGACAGGGGCTACCTACGAGCAGTACTTC. Protein sequence: CSARWTGATYEQYF. The V and J genes are TRBV20-1 and TRBJ2-7; 9 bases align to TRBD1. This CDR3 is 14 amino acids long. The germline gives CDR1 DFQATT, CDR2 SNEGSKA (reference sequence). With 2 bases clipped from V and 2 bases from J, the junction kept 4 bases outside the gene matches.

This clonotype was seen ten or more times. This chain connects TRBV20-1 to TRBJ2-3; weak D call: TRBD2 (6 bases). Germline V CDR1 and CDR2: DFQATT, SNEGSKA (reference sequence). The CDR3 is 13 residues long. V lost 4 bases and J 5 bases, leaving 13 bases between the germline ends. The CDR3 coding sequence is TGCAGTGCTAAAGGAGTAGCGGTAGATACGCAGTATTTT. It codes for CSAKGVAVDTQYF.

The chain recombines TRBV9 with TRBJ2-1; 7 nucleotides match TRBD1. This CDR3 comprises 15 residues. Germline CDR1 SGDLS, CDR2 YYNGEE. With V trimmed by 4 bases and J by 6 bases, 10 bases remained unmatched. In DNA form, the CDR3 reads TGTGCCAGCAGCTCCCTTGCGACAGGGACCAATGAGCAGTTCTTC. This translates into CASSSLATGTNEQFF. The full variable domain, in which reference TRBV9 and TRBJ2-1 provide the parts outside the CDR3, is DSGVTQTPKHLITATGQRVTLRCSPRSGDLSVYWYQQSLDQGLQFLIQYYNGEERAKGNILERFSAQQFPDLHSELNLSSLELGDSALYFCASSSLATGTNEQFFGPGTRLTVL.

This clonotype was seen many times. The J gene is TRBJ1-3, the V gene TRBV12-3 or TRBV12-4, with a possible D match to TRBD1 (6 bases). Trimming shortened V by 5 bases and J by 3 bases, and 14 bases separated the two germline ends. CDR3 length: 15 residues. CDR3 in amino acids: CASSPDTGFGNTIYF. As DNA, the CDR3 is TGTGCCAGCAGTCCCGATACAGGGTTTGGAAACACCATATATTTT.

This clonotype occurred many times. The V and J genes are TRBV11-2 and TRBJ1-1; D remains ambiguous. V was trimmed by 0 bases and J by 8 bases, leaving 4 bases between them. The CDR3 is 11 residues long. Germline lookup yields CDR1 SGHAT and CDR2 FQNNGV. The CDR3: CASSLEDEAFF. The CDR3 nucleotides are TGTGCCAGCAGCTTAGAGGACGAAGCTTTCTTT.

This chain uses TRBV29-1 with TRBJ1-1; D is ambiguous. Looked up from germline, CDR1 is SQVTM and CDR2 is ANQGSEA. The CDR3 totals 11 residues. This CDR3 is CSSATHTEAFF. In DNA form, the CDR3 reads TGCAGTTCAGCCACGCACACTGAAGCTTTCTTT.

This clonotype was observed many times. The CDR3 bases are TGTGCCAGCACCCTACGGACAGGGAGTGGCCCTTATGGCTACACCTTC. It codes for CASTLRTGSGPYGYTF. This chain joins TRBV2 and TRBJ1-2; 8 nucleotides match TRBD1. V gave up 7 bases and J gave up 5 bases; unmatched junction bases: 15. This CDR3 is built from 16 residues. CDR1 is SNHLY, CDR2 FYNNEI, per germline.

The chain uses TRBV7-9 and TRBJ2-5, with a weak D call TRBD1 (6 bases). The CDR3 runs 14 residues. Trimming took off 3 bases at V and 2 bases at J, with 10 bases between the two ends. Germline V gives CDR1 SEHNR, CDR2 FQNEAQ (reference sequence). In nucleotides, the CDR3 is TGTGCCAGCAGCTTCGGGGACACACAAGAGACCCAGTACTTC. Its translation is CASSFGDTQETQYF.

This clonotype was recorded many times. V and J are TRBV20-1 and TRBJ2-3, with 7 positions matching TRBD1. The V gene's germline CDR1 is DFQATT and CDR2 SNEGSKA (reference sequence). With 6 bases clipped from V and 0 bases from J, the junction kept 6 bases outside the gene matches. This CDR3 spans 14 amino acids. CDR3 amino acids: CSADGTASTDTQYF. The DNA of the CDR3 is TGCAGTGCCGATGGGACAGCTAGCACAGATACGCAGTATTTT.

This clonotype was seen a few times. CDR3 DNA sequence: TGTGCCAGCTCACCGTGGGACAGACCCGAAGGCTACACCTTC. Translation: CASSPWDRPEGYTF. J is TRBJ1-2 and V is TRBV18, with 7 bases fitting TRBD1. CDR3 length equals 14 residues. Germline trimming cut 3 bases from V and 8 bases from J; bases unmatched to any gene: 9. CDR1 is KGHSH and CDR2 is LQKENI in the germline V gene. Variable domain in full (rest from reference TRBV18 and TRBJ1-2): NAGVMQNPRHLVRRRGQEARLRCSPMKGHSHVYWYRQLPEEGLKFMVYLQKENIIDESGMPKERFSAEFPKEGPSILRIQQVVRGDSAAYFCASSPWDRPEGYTFGSGTRLTVV.

V usage is TRBV12-5 and J usage is TRBJ1-2; TRBD1 matches 11 bases. The germline V gene encodes CDR1 LGHNT and CDR2 FRNRAP. This CDR3 has 19 amino acids. With 3 bases clipped from V and 3 bases from J, the junction kept 15 bases outside the gene matches. The CDR3 nucleotides are TGTGCTAGTGGTTTCGGTGGAAAGTTCTCGGACAGGGGGCACTATGGCTACACCTTC. Translation gives CASGFGGKFSDRGHYGYTF.

This clonotype was seen at least ten times. The chain is built from TRBV6-2 or TRBV6-3 and TRBJ2-7, with D possibly TRBD2 on 5 matching bases. Between the trimmed V and J ends, which lost 0 bases and 3 bases, there was a span of 6 bases. CDR1 is MNHEY, CDR2 SVGEGT, per germline. This CDR3 comprises 13 residues. The CDR3 loop reads CASSYSRDYEQYF. CDR3 nucleotides: TGTGCCAGCAGTTACTCGAGGGACTACGAGCAGTACTTC.

This clonotype has only a few counts. V gene TRBV10-3 combines with J gene TRBJ2-5, with 16 bases that match TRBD2. The trim removed 0 bases at V and 5 bases at J, leaving 18 bases unmatched. Germline V gene sequence: CDR1 ENHRY, CDR2 SYGVKD. The CDR3 totals 22 residues. The CDR3: CAISESKAGLAGGPDQVETQYF. CDR3 DNA: TGTGCCATCAGTGAGTCGAAAGCGGGACTAGCGGGAGGGCCGGACCAAGTGGAGACCCAGTACTTC.

This clonotype was counted many times. The J gene is TRBJ2-7, the V gene TRBV27; 9 positions agree with TRBD2. Trimming cost V 2 bases and J 0 bases; bases outside gene matches: 5. The CDR3 sequence is 16 residues long. Germline lookup yields CDR1 MNHEY and CDR2 SMNVEV (reference sequence). The DNA for the CDR3 is TGTGCCAGCAGTTTAGTGTCGGGACTAGCCTCCTACGAGCAGTACTTC. Protein product: CASSLVSGLASYEQYF.

This clonotype was seen ten or more times. The genes are TRBV7-9 and TRBJ2-1, with unresolved D. This CDR3 has 15 amino acids. Germline lookup yields CDR1 SEHNR and CDR2 FQNEAQ (reference sequence). V dropped 6 bases and J dropped 3 bases, with 15 bases sitting between them. The CDR3 sequence is CASRKRKDGYNEQFF. In DNA, the CDR3 is TGTGCCAGCAGGAAGCGAAAGGACGGCTACAATGAGCAGTTCTTC.

This rearrangement joins TRBV4-1 to TRBJ2-5; TRBD2 agrees at 10 bases. Germline assignment: CDR1 MGHRA and CDR2 YSYEKL. V gave up 3 bases and J gave up 5 bases; unmatched junction bases: 6. This CDR3 is built from 15 residues. The CDR3 here is CASSHSSGSGETQYF. CDR3 DNA sequence: TGCGCCAGCAGCCATTCTAGCGGGAGCGGCGAGACCCAGTACTTC.

This clonotype was counted a few times. The chain links TRBV25-1 to TRBJ2-1, with TRBD2 matching over 8 bases. The CDR3 runs 15 residues. Germline CDR1 reads MGHDK; CDR2 reads SYGVNS. The V segment lost 1 base and the J segment 4 bases; nucleotides outside the gene matches: 3. Here the CDR3 reads CASSEWSGSYNEQFF. CDR3 DNA sequence: TGTGCCAGCAGTGAATGGAGCGGGAGTTACAATGAGCAGTTCTTC.

This clonotype was observed a handful of times. Germline is not matched at one junction end, which may reflect a read error. The chain employs TRBV9 and TRBJ2-3, with 7 bases fitting TRBD2. This CDR3 spans 17 amino acids. Germline V gene lookup returns CDR1 SGDLS and CDR2 YYNGEE. The CDR3 bases are TGTGCCTGCAGCGTAAGGGGTAGCGGGCAGCTCACAGATACGCAGTATTTT. It specifies CACSVRGSGQLTDTQYF.

This clonotype has a count of ten or more. The V call is TRBV12-3 or TRBV12-4, the J call TRBJ1-1, with D unresolved. V was clipped by 1 base and J by 1 base, with 7 bases between them. The length of the CDR3 is 14 residues. CDR3 DNA sequence: TGTGCCAGCAGTTTAGGAGCGCGGAACACTGAAGCTTTCTTT. It translates to CASSLGARNTEAFF.

This clonotype came up many times. This sequence joins TRBV12-3 or TRBV12-4 and TRBJ2-7; 8 bases map to TRBD1. This CDR3 has 15 amino acids. Unmatched junction bases numbered 9, after V lost 6 bases and J lost 2 bases. CDR3 sequence reads: CASSRFDRGPYEQYF. The CDR3, as DNA: TGTGCCAGCAGCCGATTCGACAGGGGCCCCTACGAGCAGTACTTC.

Comment on this clonotype: This may arise from a read error, as a much more abundant clone is one base away. The rearrangement joins TRBV18 to TRBJ2-3, with TRBD1 matching over 9 bases. The germline V gene has CDR1 KGHSH and CDR2 LQKENI. The J segment lost 3 bases and the V segment lost 8 bases, leaving 12 bases of the junction unmatched. The CDR3 contains 16 residues. The CDR3 nucleotides are TGTGCCAGCCCGCCGCCCGGGACAGGGAGAACAGATACGCAGTATTTT. This translates into CASPPPGTGRTDTQYF.

This clonotype occurred many times. The rearrangement joins TRBV7-2 to TRBJ1-1, with 8 bases fitting TRBD1. The CDR3 spans 16 residues. Germline V CDR1 and CDR2: SGHTA, FQGNSA. With V trimmed by 6 bases and J by 1 base, 10 bases remained unmatched. The CDR3 sequence is CASRQIRGRRNTEAFF. The CDR3 region has the DNA TGTGCCAGCAGGCAAATCAGGGGGCGAAGGAACACTGAAGCTTTCTTT. Full variable domain (missing parts from reference TRBV7-2 and TRBJ1-1): GAGVSQSPSNKVTEKGKDVELRCDPISGHTALYWYRQSLGQGLEFLIYFQGNSAPDKSGLPSDRFSAERTGGSVSTLTIQRTQQEDSAVYLCASRQIRGRRNTEAFFGQGTRLTVV.

Many counts were recorded for this clonotype. The chain uses TRBV24-1 and TRBJ2-1; 13 bases fit TRBD2. Germline CDR1 and CDR2: KGHDR and SFDVKD. V gave up 4 bases and J gave up 1 base; unmatched junction bases: 6. The CDR3 covers 18 residues. The CDR3 spells CATSDRGLAGKSYNEQFF. DNA for the CDR3: TGTGCCACCAGTGACCGGGGACTAGCGGGGAAGTCCTACAATGAGCAGTTCTTC.

This clonotype was detected many times. J is TRBJ2-7 and V is TRBV2, with D unresolved. The CDR3 covers 15 residues. From germline, CDR1 is SNHLY and CDR2 FYNNEI. With 3 bases removed from V and 3 bases from J, the gap between germline ends came to 15 bases. The CDR3 DNA sequence: TGTGCCAGCAGTGAGGCTAGACTGAGGAACTACGAGCAGTACTTC. This translates into CASSEARLRNYEQYF.

V and J are TRBV30 and TRBJ2-3, with TRBD2 matching over 15 bases. Germline V gene lookup returns CDR1 GTSNPN and CDR2 SVGIG (reference sequence). J was trimmed by 6 bases and V by 4 bases; bases with no gene match: 11. This CDR3 contains 17 residues. CDR3 residues: CAWMPPGLAGGGDTQYF. Written as DNA, the CDR3 is TGTGCCTGGATGCCCCCGGGACTAGCGGGAGGAGGGGATACGCAGTATTTT.